This T cell receptor beta chain was sequenced in a study of blood T cells in healthy people across ages. A second PCR of 7 to 11 cycles used a sample-barcoded 5' primer and a J-beta primer mix. Each cDNA molecule carried a tag from a template-switch adaptor that contained 12 random nucleotides. TCRdb fed the 5' RACE reads into MiXCR, producing one record per CDR3 protein. Of hundreds of thousands of distinct CDR3 sequences in the sample, 40% to 50% are singletons; the top ten hold approximately 29%. V lost 8 bases to trimming and J lost 6 bases; unmatched junction nucleotides: 9. The CDR3 has 15 residues. Germline values: CDR1 KGHDR, CDR2 SFDVKD. This clonotype was seen a single time.

The origin of this receptor is a man older than 75 in good health. Sequenced sample: blood. V gene TRBV24-1 combines with J gene TRBJ2-1, with 10 positions matching TRBD2. The CDR3 spells CATTTGTSVRNEQFF. The DNA for the CDR3 is TGTGCCACCACGACCGGGACTAGCGTGCGCAATGAGCAGTTCTTC.